This TCR beta chain derives from a study of blood T cell repertoires in COVID-19. Study-wide context: COVID-19 samples, acute and convalescent, were from the United States, Italy and Spain.

The CDR3 spans 13 residues. Trimming cost V 8 bases and J 6 bases; bases outside gene matches: 9. Looked up from germline, CDR1 is LNHDA and CDR2 is SQIVND (reference sequence). Recruits, aged roughly 18 to 95 years, lived in roughly 22 US areas. Clinical history as reported by participants underpinned cohort assignment. In the source study's methods: Reference gene primer amplification in the assay estimated nucleated cell counts. Libraries were prepared by immunoSEQ multiplex PCR; TCRdb keeps only in-frame clonotypes and omits some of them. The V and J calls and clone size were taken over from that table, and D and trimming were inferred from the DNA. The sample contains about 400,000 clones, 70% to 90% of which appear only once.

The sequenced sample consisted of PBMCs or T cells enriched from blood (not recorded which). The TCR sequence derives from a woman aged 40 to 50 with acute COVID-19. The chain carries TRBV19 and TRBJ1-2; 7 bases line up with TRBD1. The DNA of the CDR3 is TGTGCCAGTTCAGACGACAGGGTCGATGGCTACACCTTC. It is translated as CASSDDRVDGYTF.